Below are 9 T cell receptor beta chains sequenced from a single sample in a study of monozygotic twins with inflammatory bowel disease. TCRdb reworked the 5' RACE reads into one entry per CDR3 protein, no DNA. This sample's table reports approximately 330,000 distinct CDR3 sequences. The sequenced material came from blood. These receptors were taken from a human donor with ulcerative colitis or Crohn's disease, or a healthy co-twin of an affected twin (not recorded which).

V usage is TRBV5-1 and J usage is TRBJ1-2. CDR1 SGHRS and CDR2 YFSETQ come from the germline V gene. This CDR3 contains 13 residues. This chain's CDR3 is CASSSRYSYGYTF.

CDR3 residues: CASSLAGGPLGYTF. The chain recombines TRBV7-9 with TRBJ1-2. Looked up from germline, CDR1 is SEHNR and CDR2 is FQNEAQ (reference sequence). This CDR3 has 14 amino acids.

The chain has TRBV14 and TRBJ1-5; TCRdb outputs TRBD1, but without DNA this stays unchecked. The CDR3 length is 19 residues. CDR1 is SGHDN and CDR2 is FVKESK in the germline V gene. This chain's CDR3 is CASSQVIRGEKDFHQPQHF. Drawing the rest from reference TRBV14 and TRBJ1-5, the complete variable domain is EAGVTQFPSHSVIEKGQTVTLRCDPISGHDNLYWYRRVMGKEIKFLLHFVKESKQDESGMPNNRFLAERTGGTYSTLKVQPAELEDSGVYFCASSQVIRGEKDFHQPQHFGDGTRLSIL.

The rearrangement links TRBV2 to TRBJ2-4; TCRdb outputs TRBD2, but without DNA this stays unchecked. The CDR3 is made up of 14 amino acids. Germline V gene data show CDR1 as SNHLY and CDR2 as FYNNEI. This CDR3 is CASSGWTSGDIQYF.

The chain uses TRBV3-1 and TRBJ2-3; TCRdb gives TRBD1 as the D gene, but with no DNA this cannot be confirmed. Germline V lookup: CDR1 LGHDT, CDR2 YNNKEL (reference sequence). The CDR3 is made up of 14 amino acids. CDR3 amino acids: CASRWGGGTDTQYF.

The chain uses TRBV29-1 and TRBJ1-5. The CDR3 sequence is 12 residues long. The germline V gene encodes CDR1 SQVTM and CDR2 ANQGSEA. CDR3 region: CSAGGNNQPQHF.

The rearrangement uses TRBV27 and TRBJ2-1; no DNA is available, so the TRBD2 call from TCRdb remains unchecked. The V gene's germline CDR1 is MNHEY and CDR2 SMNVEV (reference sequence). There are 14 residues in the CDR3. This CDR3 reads CASSLGLAYNEQFF.

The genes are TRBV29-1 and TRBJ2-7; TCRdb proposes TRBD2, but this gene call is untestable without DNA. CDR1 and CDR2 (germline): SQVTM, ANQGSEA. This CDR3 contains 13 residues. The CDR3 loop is CSVLADNQGEQYF.

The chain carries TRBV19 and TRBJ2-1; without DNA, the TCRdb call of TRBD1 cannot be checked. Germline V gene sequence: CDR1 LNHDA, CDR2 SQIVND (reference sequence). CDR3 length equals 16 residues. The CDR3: CASRSSRADTYNEQFF.